This note documents a single TCR beta chain sequence. These data originate in a study of blood T cell repertoires in COVID-19. Study in general: Samples of COVID-19 (acute and convalescent) were obtained from the United States, Italy and Spain. T cells, B-cell-depleted T cells, or PBMCs provided the cDNA or gDNA that served as material.

Authors' processing steps: Reference gene primer amplification in the assay estimated nucleated cell counts. Produced via immunoSEQ multiplex PCR; TCRdb's table is partial and in-frame only. V and J calls and clone size come straight from that table; D and trimming were deduced from the DNA. The repertoire holds more than 95,000 clones, with over 55% as singletons. V shed 4 bases and J shed 7 bases, with 13 bases lying between them. The germline gives CDR1 MGHRA, CDR2 YSYEKL. The CDR3 covers 14 residues. The chain combines TRBV4-1 with TRBJ1-4; D is uncertain. The sequenced sample consisted of peripheral blood. The origin of this receptor is a woman between 70 and 85 years old with acute or convalescent COVID-19. CDR3 in amino acids: CASSLGPVSEKLFF. CDR3 bases: TGCGCCAGCAGCCTGGGCCCGGTCAGTGAAAAACTGTTTTTT.